This is a list of T cell receptor beta chains from one sample in a study of CD8+ T cells in alopecia areata. Libraries were prepared by immunoSEQ multiplex PCR; TCRdb keeps only in-frame clonotypes and omits some of them. The profile shows about 250,000 clones, over 45% of them singletons. The sample was CD4+ T cells sorted from blood, taken at roughly week 52, from a patient treated with tofacitinib. The source of these receptors is a human donor with alopecia areata. The CDR3 runs from the conserved cysteine through the conserved F or W. A D gene is named only where the DNA matches it firmly. Rows may omit the clone size; those that give it use once, few, many or a size class.

J gene: TRBJ1-1
D gene: TRBD1
V gene: TRBV6-5
clone size: .
CDR3 DNA: TGTGCCAGCAGTCCCCGACAGACAGGGGGAACTGAAGCTTTCTTT
CDR3 protein: CASSPRQTGGTEAFF

J gene: TRBJ1-4
D gene: .
V gene: TRBV7-6
clone size: few
CDR3 DNA: TGTGCCAGCAGCTTAGCGGGAAAACTGTTTTTT
CDR3 protein: CASSLAGKLFF

J gene: TRBJ2-5
D gene: .
V gene: TRBV5-1
clone size: .
CDR3 DNA: TGCGCCAGCAGCCTTTTGACCTCAGAAGAGACCCAGTACTTC
CDR3 protein: CASSLLTSEETQYF

J gene: TRBJ2-5
D gene: .
V gene: TRBV20-1
clone size: .
CDR3 DNA: TGCAGTGCTAAACACCAAGAGACCCAGTACTTC
CDR3 protein: CSAKHQETQYF

J gene: TRBJ2-7
D gene: .
V gene: TRBV6-5
clone size: few
CDR3 DNA: TGTGCCAGCAGGCAGGGTATCTACGAGCAGTACTTC
CDR3 protein: CASRQGIYEQYF

J gene: TRBJ1-1
D gene: TRBD1
V gene: TRBV30
clone size: .
CDR3 DNA: TGTGCCTGGAATGGACAGGGGAACACTGAAGCTTTCTTT
CDR3 protein: CAWNGQGNTEAFF

J gene: TRBJ2-4
D gene: .
V gene: TRBV6-5
clone size: .
CDR3 DNA: TGTGCCAGTCAGCGGTGGGCCAAAAACATTCAGTACTTC
CDR3 protein: CASQRWAKNIQYF

J gene: TRBJ2-7
D gene: .
V gene: TRBV6-6
clone size: .
CDR3 DNA: TGTGCCAGCAATCGGGACTTCACGTCCTACGAGCAGTACTTC
CDR3 protein: CASNRDFTSYEQYF

J gene: TRBJ1-5
D gene: .
V gene: TRBV6-6
clone size: .
CDR3 DNA: TGTGCCAGCAGTTACGAGGGCAATCAGCCCCAGCATTTT
CDR3 protein: CASSYEGNQPQHF

J gene: TRBJ1-2
D gene: .
V gene: TRBV30
clone size: .
CDR3 DNA: TGTGCCTGGAGCAGGAACTATGGCTACACCTTC
CDR3 protein: CAWSRNYGYTF

J gene: TRBJ2-3
D gene: .
V gene: TRBV7-9
clone size: .
CDR3 DNA: TGTGCCAGCAGCCCGAGGAGGGGCCTTAGCACAGATACGCAGTATTTT
CDR3 protein: CASSPRRGLSTDTQYF

J gene: TRBJ2-5
D gene: .
V gene: TRBV7-2
clone size: .
CDR3 DNA: TGTGCCAGCAGCTCGGGAAGGGACCAAGAGACCCAGTACTTC
CDR3 protein: CASSSGRDQETQYF

J gene: TRBJ1-1
D gene: TRBD1
V gene: TRBV2
clone size: .
CDR3 DNA: TGTGCCAGTATAACAGGGGCTGAAGCTTTCTTT
CDR3 protein: CASITGAEAFF

J gene: TRBJ2-5
D gene: .
V gene: TRBV27
clone size: .
CDR3 DNA: TGTGCCAGCAGTTTAGCGGGGGCCCGAATAGAGACCCAGTACTTC
CDR3 protein: CASSLAGARIETQYF

J gene: TRBJ1-1
D gene: .
V gene: TRBV6-5
clone size: .
CDR3 DNA: TGTGCCAGCAGTTTTGACAGAGAGACTATGAACACTGAAGCTTTCTTT
CDR3 protein: CASSFDRETMNTEAFF

J gene: TRBJ2-7
D gene: TRBD1
V gene: TRBV9
clone size: .
CDR3 DNA: TGTGCCGGAAGTAACCGGGACAGCGAGTCCTACGAGCAGTACTTC
CDR3 protein: CAGSNRDSESYEQYF

J gene: TRBJ1-6
D gene: .
V gene: TRBV7-3
clone size: .
CDR3 DNA: TGTGCCAGCAGCTCCGACCCGCCTTATTCACCCCTCCACTTT
CDR3 protein: CASSSDPPYSPLHF

J gene: TRBJ2-5
D gene: .
V gene: TRBV29-1
clone size: few
CDR3 DNA: TGCAGCGGACGACGGGGTAAAGAGACCCAGTACTTC
CDR3 protein: CSGRRGKETQYF

J gene: TRBJ2-2
D gene: .
V gene: TRBV30
clone size: .
CDR3 DNA: TGTGCCTGGAAGGGGCCCGGGGAGCTGTTTTTT
CDR3 protein: CAWKGPGELFF

J gene: TRBJ1-2
D gene: .
V gene: TRBV9
clone size: few
CDR3 DNA: TGTGCCAGCAGCGTAGCTGACACGGGATCGGATGGCTACACCTTC
CDR3 protein: CASSVADTGSDGYTF

J gene: TRBJ2-7
D gene: .
V gene: TRBV30
clone size: .
CDR3 DNA: TGTGCCTCAAGACAAGAGGGAATCCGTCTACACGAGCAGTACTTC
CDR3 protein: CASRQEGIRLHEQYF

J gene: TRBJ2-7
D gene: TRBD1
V gene: TRBV11-2
clone size: .
CDR3 DNA: TGTGCCAGCAGCTCCTGGGACAGGGGGAATTACGAGCAGTACTTC
CDR3 protein: CASSSWDRGNYEQYF

J gene: TRBJ1-1
D gene: TRBD1
V gene: TRBV7-2
clone size: few
CDR3 DNA: TGTGCCAGCAGCCCGGACAGGGTCTCGACTGAAGCTTTCTTT
CDR3 protein: CASSPDRVSTEAFF

J gene: TRBJ1-2
D gene: .
V gene: TRBV7-9
clone size: .
CDR3 DNA: TGTGCCAGCAGCTTTGCCGGTTTGGGTGGCTACACCTTC
CDR3 protein: CASSFAGLGGYTF

J gene: TRBJ1-1
D gene: .
V gene: TRBV29-1
clone size: .
CDR3 DNA: TGCAGCGCCCCAATACAGGGGAACACTGAAGCTTTCTTT
CDR3 protein: CSAPIQGNTEAFF

J gene: TRBJ2-5
D gene: .
V gene: TRBV5-1
clone size: .
CDR3 DNA: TGCGCCAGCAGCCCGGGATTCCAAGAGACCCAGTACTTC
CDR3 protein: CASSPGFQETQYF

J gene: TRBJ2-6
D gene: .
V gene: TRBV10-3
clone size: .
CDR3 DNA: TGTGCCATCACCAGATGGGTCTCTGGGGCCAACGTCCTGACTTTC
CDR3 protein: CAITRWVSGANVLTF

J gene: TRBJ1-5
D gene: TRBD1
V gene: TRBV5-6
clone size: .
CDR3 DNA: TGTGCCAGCACCTTCAGATCGGACAGGAGATATAGCAATCAGCCCCAGCATTTT
CDR3 protein: CASTFRSDRRYSNQPQHF

J gene: TRBJ2-3
D gene: .
V gene: TRBV15
clone size: once
CDR3 DNA: TGTGCCACCAGCAGTGGACACGTCGGTCCAGATACGCAGTATTTT
CDR3 protein: CATSSGHVGPDTQYF

J gene: TRBJ2-1
D gene: .
V gene: TRBV5-1
clone size: .
CDR3 DNA: TGCGCCAGCAGTAAAGGGGAGAGCTCCTACAATGAGCAGTTCTTC
CDR3 protein: CASSKGESSYNEQFF

J gene: TRBJ2-7
D gene: .
V gene: TRBV6-5
clone size: .
CDR3 DNA: TGTGCCAGCACCGCGAGCTCCTACGAGCAGTACTTC
CDR3 protein: CASTASSYEQYF

J gene: TRBJ2-2
D gene: .
V gene: TRBV5-4
clone size: .
CDR3 DNA: TGTGCCAGCAGCCCAAAGGGACGCCAAGGGAACACCGGGGAGCTGTTTTTT
CDR3 protein: CASSPKGRQGNTGELFF

J gene: TRBJ1-2
D gene: .
V gene: TRBV2
clone size: .
CDR3 DNA: TGTGCCAGCAGGGGGGGCCTACAGGGTAACTATGGCTACACCTTC
CDR3 protein: CASRGGLQGNYGYTF

J gene: TRBJ1-1
D gene: TRBD1
V gene: TRBV5-1
clone size: .
CDR3 DNA: TGCGCCAGCAGCCCCGGAGGGGGCGTTATGAACACTGAAGCTTTCTTT
CDR3 protein: CASSPGGGVMNTEAFF

J gene: TRBJ2-1
D gene: TRBD2
V gene: TRBV9
clone size: .
CDR3 DNA: TGTGCCAGCAGCCCGAGAGGAAGGACTAGCGGTTACAATGAGCAGTTCTTC
CDR3 protein: CASSPRGRTSGYNEQFF

J gene: TRBJ2-7
D gene: .
V gene: TRBV27
clone size: .
CDR3 DNA: TGTGCCAGCAGTTTATCGATGGCGGGGCGAAACTACGAGCAGTACTTC
CDR3 protein: CASSLSMAGRNYEQYF

J gene: TRBJ2-5
D gene: .
V gene: TRBV29-1
clone size: .
CDR3 DNA: TGCAGCGTTGGGCAGGGCGGAGGTACGACCGAGACCCAGTACTTC
CDR3 protein: CSVGQGGGTTETQYF

J gene: TRBJ2-7
D gene: TRBD1
V gene: TRBV9
clone size: .
CDR3 DNA: TGTGCCAGCAGCGTAACCGGACAGGGGAGCTCCTACGAGCAGTACTTC
CDR3 protein: CASSVTGQGSSYEQYF

J gene: TRBJ1-1
D gene: .
V gene: TRBV5-1
clone size: .
CDR3 DNA: TGCGCCAGCAGCTGGGGCAACACTGAAGCTTTCTTT
CDR3 protein: CASSWGNTEAFF

J gene: TRBJ1-5
D gene: .
V gene: TRBV9
clone size: few
CDR3 DNA: TGTGCCAGCAGCGTAGGTGGGGCACCTCATCAGCCCCAGCATTTT
CDR3 protein: CASSVGGAPHQPQHF

J gene: TRBJ2-7
D gene: TRBD1
V gene: TRBV29-1
clone size: few
CDR3 DNA: TGCAGCGTTGAAGGCGGACAGGGGGCGAACGAGCAGTACTTC
CDR3 protein: CSVEGGQGANEQYF

J gene: TRBJ2-6
D gene: .
V gene: TRBV9
clone size: .
CDR3 DNA: TGTGCCAGCAGCCCCTCGGGCGACCGGGCCAACGTCCTGACTTTC
CDR3 protein: CASSPSGDRANVLTF

J gene: TRBJ2-1
D gene: TRBD2
V gene: TRBV29-1
clone size: few
CDR3 DNA: TGCAGCGTTGAAGAGGGGACTAGCGGGTCCTACAATGAGCAGTTCTTC
CDR3 protein: CSVEEGTSGSYNEQFF

J gene: TRBJ2-1
D gene: .
V gene: TRBV5-1
clone size: .
CDR3 DNA: TGCGCCAGCAGCCTCGATCGGCCCTATGAGCAGTTCTTC
CDR3 protein: CASSLDRPYEQFF

J gene: TRBJ2-5
D gene: .
V gene: TRBV6-6
clone size: .
CDR3 DNA: TGTGCCAGCAGTTACCGGGGGCCGGAGACCCAGTACTTC
CDR3 protein: CASSYRGPETQYF

J gene: TRBJ1-2
D gene: .
V gene: TRBV7-9
clone size: once
CDR3 DNA: TGTGCCAGCAGCTCCCCGGGGCAGCCACGGGGCTATGGCTACACCTTC
CDR3 protein: CASSSPGQPRGYGYTF

J gene: TRBJ2-3
D gene: .
V gene: TRBV10-2
clone size: few
CDR3 DNA: TGCGCCAGCAGGACTTTTGAGGGCGACGGCACAGATACGCAGTATTTT
CDR3 protein: CASRTFEGDGTDTQYF

J gene: TRBJ2-1
D gene: .
V gene: TRBV14
clone size: .
CDR3 DNA: TGTGCCAGCAGCCAAGGCGGATTTTACAATGAGCAGTTCTTC
CDR3 protein: CASSQGGFYNEQFF

J gene: TRBJ1-1
D gene: .
V gene: TRBV20-1
clone size: few
CDR3 DNA: TGCAGTGCTCACCGACCAGGAGCTTTCTTT
CDR3 protein: CSAHRPGAFF

J gene: TRBJ2-7
D gene: .
V gene: TRBV29-1
clone size: .
CDR3 DNA: TGCAGCGCCGAGGGTCACTCCTACGAGCAGTACTTC
CDR3 protein: CSAEGHSYEQYF

J gene: TRBJ2-5
D gene: .
V gene: TRBV11-1
clone size: .
CDR3 DNA: TGTGCCAGCGGCCAAGATAGGGCCCAGTACTTC
CDR3 protein: CASGQDRAQYF

J gene: TRBJ2-7
D gene: TRBD1
V gene: TRBV11-2
clone size: .
CDR3 DNA: TGTGCCAGCAGTCGTCGCCCCAGGGGGCGGGTCGGCGAGCAGTACTTC
CDR3 protein: CASSRRPRGRVGEQYF

J gene: TRBJ1-6
D gene: .
V gene: TRBV25-1
clone size: few
CDR3 DNA: TGTGCCAGCAGTGAAGCAGGAGGGTCGGGGTATTCACCCCTCCACTTT
CDR3 protein: CASSEAGGSGYSPLHF

J gene: TRBJ1-2
D gene: TRBD1
V gene: TRBV7-3
clone size: .
CDR3 DNA: TGTGCCAGCAGCCCGACAGGGGGCCGATATGGCTACACCTTC
CDR3 protein: CASSPTGGRYGYTF

J gene: TRBJ1-1
D gene: .
V gene: TRBV27
clone size: .
CDR3 DNA: TGTGCCAGCAGTTTCGCCGGTGAAGCTTTCTTT
CDR3 protein: CASSFAGEAFF

J gene: TRBJ2-7
D gene: .
V gene: TRBV7-2
clone size: .
CDR3 DNA: TGTGCCAGCAGCCCTCAGCCAGACAGTTACGAGCAGTACTTC
CDR3 protein: CASSPQPDSYEQYF

J gene: TRBJ2-3
D gene: .
V gene: TRBV19
clone size: .
CDR3 DNA: TGTGCCAGTAGCCCAATGGGACCTACAGATACGCAGTATTTT
CDR3 protein: CASSPMGPTDTQYF

J gene: TRBJ1-3
D gene: .
V gene: TRBV6-6
clone size: .
CDR3 DNA: TGTGCCAGCAGTTACGGAGTGCGGTCCTCTGGAAACACCATATATTTT
CDR3 protein: CASSYGVRSSGNTIYF